This TCR beta chain was recorded in a study of blood T cell repertoires in COVID-19. Study information: Samples of COVID-19 (acute and convalescent) were obtained from the United States, Italy and Spain.

The CDR3 totals 13 residues. Germline V gives CDR1 LNHDA, CDR2 SQIVND (reference sequence). V gave up 6 bases and J gave up 0 bases, with 6 bases separating them. Some clones are missing from TCRdb's copy, which holds only in-frame ones; the method was immunoSEQ multiplex PCR. This sample yields approximately 45,000 clones, of which 80% to 90% are seen a single time; about 3.2% belongs to the top ten. Sequencing was done on a sample of peripheral blood. The sequence was obtained from a woman older than 75 with acute or convalescent COVID-19. The V gene is TRBV19, the J gene TRBJ1-3, with D unclear. For the CDR3, the DNA is TGTGCCAGTAGAGGAGACTCTGGAAACACCATATATTTT. It encodes CASRGDSGNTIYF.